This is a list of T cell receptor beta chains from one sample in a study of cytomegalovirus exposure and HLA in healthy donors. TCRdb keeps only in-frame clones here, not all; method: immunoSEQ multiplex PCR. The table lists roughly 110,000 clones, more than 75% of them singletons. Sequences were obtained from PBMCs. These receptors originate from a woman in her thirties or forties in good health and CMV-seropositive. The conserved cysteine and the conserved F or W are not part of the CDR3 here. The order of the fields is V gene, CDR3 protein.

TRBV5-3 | ARSATGDEKLF
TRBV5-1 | ASSFRGSVTSTDTQY
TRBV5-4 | ASSPGQRNSPLH
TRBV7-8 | ASSLVIQNTGELF
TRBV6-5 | ASSSGSAGNQPQH
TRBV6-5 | ASSYAGGLVETQY
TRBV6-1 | ASSERPQQGTRGNEQF
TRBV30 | AWSAPSRQEPQH
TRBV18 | ASSPGRYEQY
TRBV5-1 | ASSLGDRGLGNEQF
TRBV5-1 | ASSLGASGYNEQF
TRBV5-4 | ASTPPGSRNTIY
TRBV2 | ASSEVVQGSEQY
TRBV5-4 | ASSPRDRGFRTDTQY
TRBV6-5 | ASSYPSGTYNEQF
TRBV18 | ASSESGELF
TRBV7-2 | ASSPRVGGYEQY
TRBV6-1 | ASSEALGSGNTIY
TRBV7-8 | ASSDGLRSSYNEQF
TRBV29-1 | SGGQGDTEAF
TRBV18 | ASSNQWDRGNSPLH
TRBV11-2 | ASSRPPTGFGANVLT
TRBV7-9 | SSSLGRLAGKSYNEQF
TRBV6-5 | ASSYSTITEYGYT
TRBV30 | AWKHLTNYGYT
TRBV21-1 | ASSTRNRAGELF
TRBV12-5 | ASGLGQANPTGYT
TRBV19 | ASSIGTVNIQY
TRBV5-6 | ASGKLWGTGTGDEQY
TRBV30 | AWSAYRGLEQY
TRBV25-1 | ASSGTGGTEAF
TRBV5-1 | ASSLVGAYNQPQH
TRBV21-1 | ASSKATGNGTEAF
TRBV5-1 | ASSLALGGILRFYNEQF
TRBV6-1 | ASSQQGHEQF
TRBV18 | ASSSGQGGGNTDTQY
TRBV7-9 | ASTWEGGRGLEGGYT
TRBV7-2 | ASSLVGTGGSREQY
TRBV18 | ASSPGGSSYNEQF
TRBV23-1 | ASSLTGTSGGLPTDTQY
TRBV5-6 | ASSLRGLVGNTIY
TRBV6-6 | ASSRLSGTVGNTIY
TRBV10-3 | AISLTGGPGAKNIQY